The 9 T cell receptor beta chains reported below all come from one sample, sequenced in a study of cytomegalovirus exposure and HLA in healthy donors. The study ran its PCR with 60 Vbeta and 13 Jbeta primers. Assay used: immunoSEQ multiplex PCR; TCRdb lists only in-frame clones, some missing. The sample has 100,000 to 130,000 clones, more than 70% seen once; the top ten hold 2% to 3%. Sequencing was carried out using PBMCs. These receptors originate from a young man in good health and CMV-seronegative.

DNA for the CDR3: TGTGCCAGCAGGAGCGGGTTTAGCTACGAGCAGTACTTC. Amino acid sequence: CASRSGFSYEQYF. V usage is TRBV6-1 and J usage is TRBJ2-7; weak D call: TRBD2 (6 bases). This CDR3 contains 13 residues. V dropped 6 bases and J dropped 3 bases, with 12 bases sitting between them. CDR1 and CDR2 (germline): MNHNS, SASEGT.

This clone came up a few times. As DNA, the CDR3 is TGTGCCAGCAGGGGTAATCAGGGGAACACTGAAGCTTTCTTT. It translates to CASRGNQGNTEAFF. The V and J genes are TRBV7-9 and TRBJ1-1; perhaps TRBD1 as D (5 bases). V was trimmed by 6 bases and J by 1 base, leaving 12 bases between them. The CDR3 totals 14 residues. Germline CDR1 is SEHNR and CDR2 is FQNEAQ (reference sequence).

This rearrangement joins TRBV9 to TRBJ2-2; no reliable D call. Germline CDR1 is SGDLS and CDR2 is YYNGEE. This CDR3 spans 14 amino acids. V dropped 4 bases and J dropped 5 bases, with 12 bases sitting between them. CDR3 protein: CASSLLDGTGELFF. DNA for the CDR3: TGTGCCAGCAGCCTCCTAGACGGGACCGGGGAGCTGTTTTTT.

The CDR3 sequence: CASSEYGASNEKLFF. The CDR3 DNA sequence: TGTGCCAGCTCCGAATATGGGGCCAGTAATGAAAAACTGTTTTTT. V is TRBV18 and J is TRBJ1-4, with TRBD1 as a possible D gene (5 bases). The ends were cut back, 6 bases at V and 4 bases at J, with 15 bases in the middle. Germline CDR1 is KGHSH and CDR2 is LQKENI. The CDR3 runs 15 residues.

The chain links TRBV5-4 to TRBJ2-7; TRBD2 matches 8 bases. The trim removed 1 base at V and 1 base at J, leaving 7 bases unmatched. This CDR3 comprises 16 residues. The germline CDR1 and CDR2 sequences are SGHNT and YYREEE (reference sequence). The CDR3 protein is CASSLSPAGGSYEQYF. As DNA, the CDR3 is TGTGCCAGCAGCTTGTCCCCTGCGGGGGGATCCTACGAGCAGTACTTC. Based on the CDR3 plus reference TRBV5-4 and TRBJ2-7, the full variable domain is ETGVTQSPTHLIKTRGQQVTLRCSSQSGHNTVSWYQQALGQGPQFIFQYYREEENGRGNFPPRFSGLQFPNYSSELNVNALELDDSALYLCASSLSPAGGSYEQYFGPGTRLTVT.

V gene TRBV18 combines with J gene TRBJ2-3; 9 nucleotides align to TRBD1. This CDR3 is built from 16 residues. Germline assignment: CDR1 KGHSH and CDR2 LQKENI. After removal of 3 bases from V and 2 bases from J, the junction contained 6 bases not matched to a gene. The CDR3 DNA is TGTGCCAGCTCACCGGCGGGACAGGGATCCACAGATACGCAGTATTTT. Protein product: CASSPAGQGSTDTQYF.

The rearrangement uses TRBV9 and TRBJ1-3, with D unclear. V was cut by 3 bases and J by 2 bases, with 9 bases left in between. Germline-derived CDR1 and CDR2 are SGDLS and YYNGEE. CDR3 length: 14 residues. CDR3 region: CASSAGSPGNTIYF. CDR3 sequence (DNA): TGTGCCAGCAGCGCGGGGTCTCCTGGAAACACCATATATTTT.

This chain joins TRBV9 and TRBJ2-2; D is possibly TRBD2 (6 bases). In germline, CDR1 is SGDLS, CDR2 YYNGEE. V dropped 0 bases and J dropped 6 bases, with 12 bases sitting between them. The CDR3 contains 15 residues. The CDR3 sequence: CASSVAGGVPGELFF. The CDR3 coding sequence is TGTGCCAGCAGCGTAGCTGGCGGGGTCCCCGGGGAGCTGTTTTTT. Full variable domain (outside the CDR3, taken from reference TRBV9 and TRBJ2-2): DSGVTQTPKHLITATGQRVTLRCSPRSGDLSVYWYQQSLDQGLQFLIQYYNGEERAKGNILERFSAQQFPDLHSELNLSSLELGDSALYFCASSVAGGVPGELFFGEGSRLTVL.

V and J are TRBV7-9 and TRBJ1-1; D remains unclear. CDR3 size: 14 residues. With 5 bases removed from V and 10 bases from J, the gap between germline ends came to 20 bases. Germline CDR1 is SEHNR and CDR2 is FQNEAQ (reference sequence). The CDR3 bases are TGTGCCAGCAGCCGGGGTTCGCAACCCGGCGGAGCTTTCTTT. Amino acid sequence: CASSRGSQPGGAFF.